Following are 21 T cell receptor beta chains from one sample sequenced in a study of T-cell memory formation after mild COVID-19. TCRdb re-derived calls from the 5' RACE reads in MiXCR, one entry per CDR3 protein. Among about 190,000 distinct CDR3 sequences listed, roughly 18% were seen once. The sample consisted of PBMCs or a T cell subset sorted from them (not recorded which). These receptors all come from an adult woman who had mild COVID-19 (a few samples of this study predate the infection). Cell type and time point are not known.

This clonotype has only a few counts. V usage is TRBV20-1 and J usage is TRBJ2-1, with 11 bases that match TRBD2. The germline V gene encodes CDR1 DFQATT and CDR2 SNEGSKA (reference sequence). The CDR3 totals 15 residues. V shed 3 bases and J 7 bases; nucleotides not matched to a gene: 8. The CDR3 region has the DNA TGCAGTGCTAGTGATAGCGGGAGGGCCAGGAATGAGCAGTTCTTC. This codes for CSASDSGRARNEQFF.

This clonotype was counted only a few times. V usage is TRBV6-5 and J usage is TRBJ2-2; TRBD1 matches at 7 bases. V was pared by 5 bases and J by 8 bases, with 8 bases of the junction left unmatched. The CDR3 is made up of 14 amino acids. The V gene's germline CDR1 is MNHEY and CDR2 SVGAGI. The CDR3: CASSRPPGQGELFF. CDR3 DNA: TGTGCCAGCAGTCGACCTCCGGGACAGGGGGAGCTGTTTTTT.

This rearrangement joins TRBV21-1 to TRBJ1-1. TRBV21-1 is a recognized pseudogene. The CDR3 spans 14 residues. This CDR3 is CASSKERGMAEAFF. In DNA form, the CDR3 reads TGTGCCAGCAGCAAAGAACGGGGAATGGCTGAAGCTTTCTTT.

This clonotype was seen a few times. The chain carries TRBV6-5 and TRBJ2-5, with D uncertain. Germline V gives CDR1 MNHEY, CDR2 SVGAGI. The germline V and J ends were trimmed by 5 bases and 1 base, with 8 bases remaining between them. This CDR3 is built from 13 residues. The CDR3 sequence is CASSKEFQETQYF. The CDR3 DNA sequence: TGTGCCAGCAGTAAGGAGTTCCAAGAGACCCAGTACTTC.

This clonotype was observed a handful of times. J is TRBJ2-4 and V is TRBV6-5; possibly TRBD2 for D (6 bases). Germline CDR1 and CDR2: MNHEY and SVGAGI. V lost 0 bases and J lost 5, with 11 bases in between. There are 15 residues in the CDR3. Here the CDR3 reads CASSYSKRVQNIQYF. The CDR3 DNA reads TGTGCCAGCAGTTACTCGAAGCGGGTCCAAAACATTCAGTACTTC.

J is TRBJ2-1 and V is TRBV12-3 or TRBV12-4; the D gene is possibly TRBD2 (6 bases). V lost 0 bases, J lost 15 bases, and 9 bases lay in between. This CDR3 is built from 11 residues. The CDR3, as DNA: TGTGCCAGCAGTTTAGCGGGAGGAGCGTTCTTC. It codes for CASSLAGGAFF.

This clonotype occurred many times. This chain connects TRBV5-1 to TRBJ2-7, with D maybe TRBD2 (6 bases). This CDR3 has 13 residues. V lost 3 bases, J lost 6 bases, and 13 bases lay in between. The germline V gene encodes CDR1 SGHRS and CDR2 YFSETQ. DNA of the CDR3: TGCGCCAGCAGCTCCTCGGGGGTGCGCGAGCAGTACTTC. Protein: CASSSSGVREQYF.

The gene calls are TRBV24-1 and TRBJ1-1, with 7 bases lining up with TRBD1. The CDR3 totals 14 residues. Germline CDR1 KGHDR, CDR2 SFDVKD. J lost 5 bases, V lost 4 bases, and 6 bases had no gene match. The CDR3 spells CATSESGGRTEAFF. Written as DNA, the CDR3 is TGTGCCACCAGTGAGTCAGGGGGTCGGACTGAAGCTTTCTTT.

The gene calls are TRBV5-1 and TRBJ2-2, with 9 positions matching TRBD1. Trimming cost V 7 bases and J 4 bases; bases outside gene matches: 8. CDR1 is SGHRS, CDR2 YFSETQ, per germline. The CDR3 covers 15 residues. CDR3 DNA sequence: TGCGCCAGCGAGGGAGGACAGGGGACCACCGGGGAGCTGTTTTTT. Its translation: CASEGGQGTTGELFF. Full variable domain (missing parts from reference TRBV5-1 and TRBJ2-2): KAGVTQTPRYLIKTRGQQVTLSCSPISGHRSVSWYQQTPGQGLQFLFEYFSETQRNKGNFPGRFSGRQFSNSRSEMNVSTLELGDSALYLCASEGGQGTTGELFFGEGSRLTVL.

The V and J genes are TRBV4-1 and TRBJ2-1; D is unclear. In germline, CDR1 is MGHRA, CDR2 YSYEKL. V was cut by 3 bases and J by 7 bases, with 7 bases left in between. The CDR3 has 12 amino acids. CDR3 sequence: CASSHLWNEQFF. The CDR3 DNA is TGCGCCAGCAGCCACTTGTGGAATGAGCAGTTCTTC.

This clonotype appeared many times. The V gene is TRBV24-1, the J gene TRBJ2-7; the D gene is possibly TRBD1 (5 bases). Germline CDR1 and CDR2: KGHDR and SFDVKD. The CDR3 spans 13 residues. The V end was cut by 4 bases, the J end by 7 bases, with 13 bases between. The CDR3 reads CATSDSGSGEQYF. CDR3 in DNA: TGTGCCACCAGTGACTCAGGGTCGGGTGAGCAGTACTTC.

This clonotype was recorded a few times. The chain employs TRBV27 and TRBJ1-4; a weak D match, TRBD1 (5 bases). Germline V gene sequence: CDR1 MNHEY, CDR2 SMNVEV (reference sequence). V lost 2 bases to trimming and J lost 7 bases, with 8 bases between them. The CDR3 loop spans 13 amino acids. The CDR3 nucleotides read TGTGCCAGCAGTTTACAGGGATCTGAAAAACTGTTTTTT. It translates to CASSLQGSEKLFF.

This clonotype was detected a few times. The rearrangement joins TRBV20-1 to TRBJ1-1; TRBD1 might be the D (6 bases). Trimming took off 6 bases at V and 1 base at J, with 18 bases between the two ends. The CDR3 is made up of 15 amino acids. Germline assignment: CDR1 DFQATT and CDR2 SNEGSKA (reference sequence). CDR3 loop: CSAPLQGNRNTEAFF. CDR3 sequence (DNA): TGCAGTGCCCCACTCCAGGGGAATAGGAACACTGAAGCTTTCTTT.

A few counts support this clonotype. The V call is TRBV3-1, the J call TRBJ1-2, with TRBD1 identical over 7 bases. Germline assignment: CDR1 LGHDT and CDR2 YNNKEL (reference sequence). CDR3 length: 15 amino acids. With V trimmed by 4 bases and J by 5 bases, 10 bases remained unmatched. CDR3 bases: TGTGCCAGCAGCCGATGGGACAGCGTGATTTATGGCTACACCTTC. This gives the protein CASSRWDSVIYGYTF.

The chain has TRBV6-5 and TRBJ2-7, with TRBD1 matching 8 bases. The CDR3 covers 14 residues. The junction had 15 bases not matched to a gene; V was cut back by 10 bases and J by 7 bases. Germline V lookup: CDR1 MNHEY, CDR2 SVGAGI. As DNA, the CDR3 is TGTGCCACTCGAAAGGGACAGGCGTATGAAGAGCAGTACTTC. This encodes CATRKGQAYEEQYF.

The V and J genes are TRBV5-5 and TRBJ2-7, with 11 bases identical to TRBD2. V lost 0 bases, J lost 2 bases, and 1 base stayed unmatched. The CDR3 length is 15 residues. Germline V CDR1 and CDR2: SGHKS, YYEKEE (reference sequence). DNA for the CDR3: TGTGCCAGCAGCTTGGTTAGCGGGGGGGCCTACGAGCAGTACTTC. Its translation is CASSLVSGGAYEQYF.

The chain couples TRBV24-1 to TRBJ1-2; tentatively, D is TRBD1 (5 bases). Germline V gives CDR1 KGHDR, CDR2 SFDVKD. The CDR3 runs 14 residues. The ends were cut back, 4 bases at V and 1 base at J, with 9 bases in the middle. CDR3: CATSDFRVNYGYTF. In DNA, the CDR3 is TGTGCCACCAGTGACTTCAGGGTTAACTATGGCTACACCTTC.

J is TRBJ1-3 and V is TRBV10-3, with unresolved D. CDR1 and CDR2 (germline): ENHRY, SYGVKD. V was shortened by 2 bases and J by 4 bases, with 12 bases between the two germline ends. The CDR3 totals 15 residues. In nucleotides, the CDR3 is TGTGCCATCAGTGAGATAAACAGAAAAGGAAACACCATATATTTT. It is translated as CAISEINRKGNTIYF.

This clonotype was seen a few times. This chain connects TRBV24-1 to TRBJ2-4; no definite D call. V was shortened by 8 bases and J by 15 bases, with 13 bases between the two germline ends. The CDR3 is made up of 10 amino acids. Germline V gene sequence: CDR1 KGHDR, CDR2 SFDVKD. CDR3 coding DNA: TGTGCCACCATCAGACCCCGGAGGTACTTC. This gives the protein CATIRPRRYF.

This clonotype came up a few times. Here the CDR3 reads CASSSNGRLGNTIYF. The CDR3 coding sequence is TGTGCCAGCAGTTCCAACGGGAGGCTTGGAAACACCATATATTTT. This chain joins TRBV12-3 or TRBV12-4 and TRBJ1-3, with D unclear. The CDR3 has 15 amino acids. The V end lost 4 bases, the J end lost 3 bases, and 13 bases lay between the germline ends.

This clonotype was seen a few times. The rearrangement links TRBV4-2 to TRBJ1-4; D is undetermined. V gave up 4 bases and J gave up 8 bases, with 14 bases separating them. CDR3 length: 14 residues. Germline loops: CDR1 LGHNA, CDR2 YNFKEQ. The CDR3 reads CASSPRKGEEKLFF. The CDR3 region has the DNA TGTGCCAGCAGCCCTCGCAAGGGAGAAGAAAAACTGTTTTTT.